This paragraph reports one T cell receptor beta chain. This entry belongs to a study of blood T cell repertoires in COVID-19. Looking at the study overall: The cDNA or gDNA used as material had been derived from T cells, B-cell-depleted T cells, or PBMCs.

In the source study's methods: Amplification from reference gene primers served as the basis for estimated nucleated cell counts. Some clones are missing from TCRdb's copy, which holds only in-frame ones; the method was immunoSEQ multiplex PCR. The V and J calls and the clone size are those of that table, but D and trimming were determined from the DNA. The table records about 190,000 clones, 86% of them present only once. The CDR3 length is 13 residues. Trimming took 2 bases from V and 1 from J, leaving 6 bases between them. CDR1 MNHEY and CDR2 SVGAGI come from the germline V gene. The chain recombines TRBV6-5 with TRBJ2-7; D not certain. Sequencing was performed on PBMCs or T cells enriched from blood (not recorded which). The source of this sequence is a woman in her thirties who had recovered from COVID-19. The CDR3 coding sequence is TGTGCCAGCAGTTACCACAAATCCTACGAGCAGTACTTC. Amino acids: CASSYHKSYEQYF.